Below, 21 T cell receptor beta chains from the same sample are listed, as sequenced in a study of shared clonotypes between healthy human individuals. Produced via immunoSEQ multiplex PCR; TCRdb's table is partial and in-frame only. The table has about 2 million clones, about 94% seen once. CD45RO negativity and positive selection for CCR7 defined naive CD8 cells, a population that excluded terminally differentiated effector memory CD45RA+ cells. The specimen was naive CD8+ T cells sorted from blood. Every receptor here comes from a man aged 18 to 29 in good health.

The chain employs TRBV19 and TRBJ2-7, with 7 bases fitting TRBD2. The CDR3 has 14 residues. From germline, CDR1 is LNHDA and CDR2 SQIVND (reference sequence). The V segment lost 2 bases and the J segment 3 bases; nucleotides outside the gene matches: 4. The CDR3 region is CASSIREGLYEQYF. The DNA of the CDR3 is TGTGCCAGTAGTATAAGGGAGGGTCTCTACGAGCAGTACTTC.

This clone was observed a single time. The chain carries TRBV2 and TRBJ2-7, with D possibly matching TRBD1 (5 bases). Germline lookup yields CDR1 SNHLY and CDR2 FYNNEI. Trimming left V 6 bases short and J 2 bases short, with 14 bases between. The CDR3 spans 14 residues. In DNA, the CDR3 is TGTGCCAGCAGAGACGTTTCAGGGCCCTACGAGCAGTACTTC. As protein: CASRDVSGPYEQYF. Based on the CDR3 plus reference TRBV2 and TRBJ2-7, the full variable domain is EPEVTQTPSHQVTQMGQEVILRCVPISNHLYFYWYRQILGQKVEFLVSFYNNEISEKSEIFDDQFSVERPDGSNFTLKIRSTKLEDSAMYFCASRDVSGPYEQYFGPGTRLTVT.

As to this clone: Within the sample, other DNA sequences also encode this same CDR3. V and J are TRBV7-9 and TRBJ2-7; no definite D call. This CDR3 contains 12 residues. The V gene's germline CDR1 is SEHNR and CDR2 FQNEAQ (reference sequence). Trimming took 6 bases from V and 5 from J, leaving 11 bases between them. In nucleotides, the CDR3 is TGTGCCAGCAGTCCGAGTCGGGACGAGCAGTACTTC. Amino acids: CASSPSRDEQYF.

The chain has TRBV10-1 and TRBJ1-5; D is undetermined. The CDR3 runs to 16 residues. Trimming shortened V by 4 bases and J by 0 bases, and 13 bases separated the two germline ends. Germline CDR1 and CDR2: WNHNN and SYGVQD (reference sequence). CDR3 DNA: TGCGCCAGCAGTGGCCAGGTAGGGTATAGCAATCAGCCCCAGCATTTT. It is translated as CASSGQVGYSNQPQHF.

This chain uses TRBV4-1 with TRBJ2-3; 9 nucleotides agree with TRBD1. This CDR3 comprises 15 residues. The trim removed 4 bases at V and 3 bases at J, leaving 5 bases unmatched. From germline, CDR1 is MGHRA and CDR2 YSYEKL. CDR3 nucleotide sequence: TGCGCCAGCAGCCCACAGACAGGGGGGACAGATACGCAGTATTTT. Translating gives CASSPQTGGTDTQYF.

This sequence joins TRBV6-5 and TRBJ2-2; TRBD2 matches at 8 bases. From germline, CDR1 is MNHEY and CDR2 SVGAGI. The CDR3 has 15 residues. V trimming: 8 bases; J trimming: 8 bases; junction bases outside the gene matches: 13. The CDR3 loop is CASRALAEGIGELFF. CDR3 bases: TGTGCCAGCCGAGCACTAGCGGAGGGAATAGGGGAGCTGTTTTTT.

The chain joins TRBV7-9 to TRBJ2-1; 8 nucleotides agree with TRBD2. The germline V gene encodes CDR1 SEHNR and CDR2 FQNEAQ (reference sequence). The J segment lost 9 bases and the V segment lost 0 bases, leaving 7 bases of the junction unmatched. This CDR3 is 15 amino acids long. The chain's CDR3 is CASSLAAGARGEQFF. CDR3 DNA sequence: TGTGCCAGCAGCTTAGCAGCGGGGGCGCGGGGTGAGCAGTTCTTC. Complete variable domain (other parts from reference TRBV7-9 and TRBJ2-1): DTGVSQNPRHKITKRGQNVTFRCDPISEHNRLYWYRQTLGQGPEFLTYFQNEAQLEKSRLLSDRFSAERPKGSFSTLEIQRTEQGDSAMYLCASSLAAGARGEQFFGPGTRLTVL.

The chain has TRBV4-3 and TRBJ2-7, with 7 nucleotides matching TRBD2. This CDR3 has 15 residues. Germline CDR1 reads LGHNA; CDR2 reads YSLEER. With 0 bases clipped from V and 3 bases from J, the junction kept 5 bases outside the gene matches. This CDR3 is CASSQDAGEDYEQYF. In DNA form, the CDR3 reads TGCGCCAGCAGCCAAGATGCGGGGGAGGACTACGAGCAGTACTTC.

The chain combines TRBV30 with TRBJ2-1, with D perhaps matching TRBD2 (5 bases). CDR3 length: 13 amino acids. Germline-derived CDR1 and CDR2 are GTSNPN and SVGIG (reference sequence). V dropped 1 base and J dropped 4 bases, with 8 bases sitting between them. CDR3 DNA sequence: TGTGCCTGGAGTGCGTGGACTTACAATGAGCAGTTCTTC. It is translated as CAWSAWTYNEQFF.

The chain links TRBV6-5 to TRBJ1-1; D gene uncertain. The germline V and J ends were trimmed by 5 bases and 6 bases, with 19 bases remaining between them. Germline CDR1 is MNHEY and CDR2 is SVGAGI. The CDR3 contains 15 residues. The CDR3 DNA sequence: TGTGCCAGCAGTAGTTACACCTCCGGGATGGCTGAAGCTTTCTTT. Amino acid sequence: CASSSYTSGMAEAFF.

The J gene is TRBJ2-7, the V gene TRBV11-2; tentatively, D is TRBD2 (6 bases). Trimming left V 1 base short and J 5 bases short, with 12 bases between. CDR3 length: 14 residues. From germline, CDR1 is SGHAT and CDR2 FQNNGV. The CDR3 coding sequence is TGTGCCAGCAGCTTAGGGATAGCGGCCCACGAGCAGTACTTC. This codes for CASSLGIAAHEQYF. The entire variable domain, with the rest obtained from reference TRBV11-2 and TRBJ2-7, is as follows: EAGVAQSPRYKIIEKRQSVAFWCNPISGHATLYWYQQILGQGPKLLIQFQNNGVVDDSQLPKDRFSAERLKGVDSTLKIQPAKLEDSAVYLCASSLGIAAHEQYFGPGTRLTVT.

This clone has more than one count but fewer than ten. This chain connects TRBV4-1 to TRBJ1-5; D unclear. Between the trimmed V and J ends, which lost 2 bases and 3 bases, there was a span of 8 bases. Germline-derived CDR1 and CDR2 are MGHRA and YSYEKL. The CDR3 loop spans 14 amino acids. The CDR3 DNA follows: TGCGCCAGCAGCCAAAGAAAGGACAATCAGCCCCAGCATTTT. Amino acid sequence: CASSQRKDNQPQHF.

The rearrangement links TRBV19 to TRBJ1-1, with D possibly being TRBD1 (5 bases). V lost 7 bases to trimming and J lost 4 bases, with 13 bases between them. Germline assignment: CDR1 LNHDA and CDR2 SQIVND (reference sequence). The CDR3 has 13 residues. The CDR3 reads CASTLGGSTEAFF. CDR3 bases: TGTGCCAGTACCCTGGGGGGGAGCACTGAAGCTTTCTTT.

The rearrangement links TRBV7-9 to TRBJ1-1; D is ambiguous. V lost 5 bases to trimming and J lost 5 bases, with 18 bases between them. The CDR3 spans 15 residues. CDR1 is SEHNR, CDR2 FQNEAQ, per germline (reference sequence). CDR3 protein: CASSPFSGENTEAFF. The CDR3 coding sequence is TGTGCCAGCAGCCCTTTTTCGGGCGAGAATACTGAAGCTTTCTTT. Using reference TRBV7-9 and TRBJ1-1 for the parts outside the CDR3, the full variable domain is DTGVSQNPRHKITKRGQNVTFRCDPISEHNRLYWYRQTLGQGPEFLTYFQNEAQLEKSRLLSDRFSAERPKGSFSTLEIQRTEQGDSAMYLCASSPFSGENTEAFFGQGTRLTVV.

The CDR3 nucleotides read TGTGCCAGCAGCTCCGCCGGACAGGGCTTCCAAGAGACCCAGTACTTC. Protein product: CASSSAGQGFQETQYF. V is TRBV7-9 and J is TRBJ2-5; 8 bases map to TRBD1. The CDR3 runs to 16 residues. Losses at the gene ends were 4 bases for V and 1 base for J; bases not matched to a gene: 8. From germline, CDR1 is SEHNR and CDR2 FQNEAQ (reference sequence).

V usage is TRBV28 and J usage is TRBJ2-1; D ambiguous. Germline V gene lookup returns CDR1 MDHEN and CDR2 SYDVKM. The CDR3 has 13 residues. Trimming took 3 bases from V and 4 from J, leaving 7 bases between them. CDR3 protein: CASSLLRYNEQFF. DNA for the CDR3: TGTGCCAGCAGTTTGTTACGGTACAATGAGCAGTTCTTC.

Details on this clone: The sample carries other DNA sequences with the same CDR3. V and J are TRBV27 and TRBJ1-2; unclear D gene. The V end was cut by 3 bases, the J end by 0 bases, with 8 bases between. The CDR3 consists of 14 residues. Germline values: CDR1 MNHEY, CDR2 SMNVEV (reference sequence). The CDR3 sequence is CASSLIGANYGYTF. DNA of the CDR3: TGTGCCAGCAGTTTGATTGGGGCTAACTATGGCTACACCTTC.

Regarding this clone: Other nucleotide sequences from this sample produce the same CDR3. CDR3 sequence (DNA): TGTGCCTGGAGTACGCAGGGGGATCAGCCCCAGCATTTT. Translated: CAWSTQGDQPQHF. The chain has TRBV30 and TRBJ1-5, with 7 bases lining up with TRBD1. From germline, CDR1 is GTSNPN and CDR2 SVGIG (reference sequence). V lost 2 bases and J lost 5; bases outside the gene matches: 3. This CDR3 is 13 amino acids long.

The V call is TRBV28, the J call TRBJ1-1; D is unresolved. Per germline, CDR1 MDHEN and CDR2 SYDVKM. The CDR3 is 17 amino acids. The V end lost 1 base, the J end lost 0 bases, and 15 bases lay between the germline ends. The CDR3 loop is CASSLSLLTAMNTEAFF. CDR3 in DNA: TGTGCCAGCAGTTTATCCCTATTGACGGCCATGAACACTGAAGCTTTCTTT.

J is TRBJ2-7 and V is TRBV30; D gene unclear. The V end was cut by 0 bases, the J end by 7 bases, with 13 bases between. The CDR3 length is 13 residues. Per germline, CDR1 GTSNPN and CDR2 SVGIG (reference sequence). CDR3 nucleotides: TGTGCCTGGAGTGTCGGGCACACGGGTGAGCAGTACTTC. It translates to CAWSVGHTGEQYF.

Concerning this clone itself: This same CDR3 is encoded by further DNA sequences in the sample. This CDR3 reads CASSLLGGGQPQHF. CDR3 DNA: TGTGCCAGCAGTTTATTAGGGGGAGGTCAGCCCCAGCATTTT. This chain links TRBV27 with TRBJ1-5; tentative D call: TRBD1 (6 bases). The CDR3 runs 14 residues. Trimming removed 1 base at V and 6 bases at J, with 10 bases between. The V gene's germline CDR1 is MNHEY and CDR2 SMNVEV (reference sequence).